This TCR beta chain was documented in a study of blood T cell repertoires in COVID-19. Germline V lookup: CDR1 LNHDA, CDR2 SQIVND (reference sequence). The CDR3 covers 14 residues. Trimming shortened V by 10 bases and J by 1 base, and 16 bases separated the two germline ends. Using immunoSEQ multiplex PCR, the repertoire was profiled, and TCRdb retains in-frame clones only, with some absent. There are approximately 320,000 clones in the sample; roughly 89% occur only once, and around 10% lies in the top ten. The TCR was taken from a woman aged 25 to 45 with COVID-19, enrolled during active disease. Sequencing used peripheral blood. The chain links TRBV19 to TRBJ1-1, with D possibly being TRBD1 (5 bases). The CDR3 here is CATTPGSGNTEAFF. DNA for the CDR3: TGTGCCACTACGCCAGGGTCGGGGAACACTGAAGCTTTCTTT.